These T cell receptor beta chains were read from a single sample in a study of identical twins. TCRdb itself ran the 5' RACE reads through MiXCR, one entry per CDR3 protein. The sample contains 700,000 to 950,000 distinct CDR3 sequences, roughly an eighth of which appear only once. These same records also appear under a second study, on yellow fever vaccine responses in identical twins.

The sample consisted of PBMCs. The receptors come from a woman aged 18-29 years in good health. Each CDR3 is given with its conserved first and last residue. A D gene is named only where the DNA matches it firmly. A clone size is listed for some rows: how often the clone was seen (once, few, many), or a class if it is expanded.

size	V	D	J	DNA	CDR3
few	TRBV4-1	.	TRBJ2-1	TGCGCCAGCAGCCAAGTCATAAGGGACAATGAGCAGTTCTTC	CASSQVIRDNEQFF
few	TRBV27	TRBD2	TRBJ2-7	TGTGCCAGCCAGCCGCGCGGGAGGCCCTACGAGCAGTACTTC	CASQPRGRPYEQYF
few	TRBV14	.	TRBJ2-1	TGTGCCACCCAGCGGGTTAGCGGCTACAATGAGCAGTTCTTC	CATQRVSGYNEQFF
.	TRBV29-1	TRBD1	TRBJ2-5	TGCAGCGTTGAAGGAGGGGGCCCGTGGGAGACCCAGTACTTC	CSVEGGGPWETQYF
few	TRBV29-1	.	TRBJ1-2	TGCAGCGTTGACGACCGGACACATCAAGGGCCTAACTATGGCTACACCTTC	CSVDDRTHQGPNYGYTF
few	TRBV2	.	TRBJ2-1	TGTGCCAGCAGTGGACTACCAGTGTACAATGAGCAGTTCTTC	CASSGLPVYNEQFF
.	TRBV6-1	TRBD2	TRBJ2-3	TGTGCCAGCAGGTTTAGCGGGGGGGCCTCAGATACGCAGTATTTT	CASRFSGGASDTQYF
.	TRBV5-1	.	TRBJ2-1	TGCGCCAGCAGTTTGAAGGCAGGGGCGTACAATGAGCAGTTCTTC	CASSLKAGAYNEQFF
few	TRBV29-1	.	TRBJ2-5	TGCAGCGTTGTGGCCTGGTTGGAGACCCAGTACTTC	CSVVAWLETQYF
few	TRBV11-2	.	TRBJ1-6	TGTGCCAGCAGCGAAGAGGGCAGAAGCTCCTATAATTCACCCCTCCACTTT	CASSEEGRSSYNSPLHF
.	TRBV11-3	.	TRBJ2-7	TGTGCCAGCAGCTTAGCAGCCAGGGGCTACGAGCAGTACTTC	CASSLAARGYEQYF
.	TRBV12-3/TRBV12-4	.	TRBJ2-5	TGTGCCAGCAGTTTGACCAGAGGGACCCAGTACTTC	CASSLTRGTQYF
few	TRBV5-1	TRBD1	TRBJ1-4	TGCGCCAGCAGCTTGGAGGGACAGCTTAATGAAAAACTGTTTTTT	CASSLEGQLNEKLFF
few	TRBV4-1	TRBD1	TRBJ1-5	TGCGCCAGCAGCCCCGGTGACCGGGGACAGTGGGATTATAGCAATCAGCCCCAGCATTTT	CASSPGDRGQWDYSNQPQHF
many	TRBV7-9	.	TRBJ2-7	TGTGCCAGCAGCTTAGATGCAGGTTACGAGCAGTACTTC	CASSLDAGYEQYF
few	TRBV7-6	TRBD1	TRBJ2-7	TGTGCCAGCAGCTTAGCGGTTTCAGGGGGCGACGAGCAGTACTTC	CASSLAVSGGDEQYF
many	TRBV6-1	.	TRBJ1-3	TGTGCCAGCAGGACAGAACCATCTGGAAACACCATATATTTT	CASRTEPSGNTIYF
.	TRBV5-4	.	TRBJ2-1	TGTGCCAGCAGCCCTACGGATAGACGAGGGCAGTTCTTC	CASSPTDRRGQFF
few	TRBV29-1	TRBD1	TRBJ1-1	TGCAGCGTAGACAGGGGATCCACTGAAGCTTTCTTT	CSVDRGSTEAFF
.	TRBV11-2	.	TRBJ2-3	TGTGCCAGCAGCTTTTGGTTTTCAGATACGCAGTATTTT	CASSFWFSDTQYF
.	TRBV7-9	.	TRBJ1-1	TGTGCCAGCACCCGACGTAACACTGAAGCTTTCTTT	CASTRRNTEAFF
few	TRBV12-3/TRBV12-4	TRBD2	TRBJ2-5	TGTGCCAGCAGTTTGTCGACTAGCTTGTTAGAGACCCAGTACTTC	CASSLSTSLLETQYF
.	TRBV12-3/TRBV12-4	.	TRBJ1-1	TGTGCCGTCGGGTTTGGACGGAGAATGAACACTGAAGCTTTCTTT	CAVGFGRRMNTEAFF
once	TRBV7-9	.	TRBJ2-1	TGTGCCAGCAGCTTACGGCCACAAAGAGACAATGAGCAGTTCTTC	CASSLRPQRDNEQFF
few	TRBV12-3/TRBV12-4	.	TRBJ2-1	TGTGCCAGCAGTTCAGGTCCCTCTTGGGCCCCCAGCGATGAGCAGTTCTTC	CASSSGPSWAPSDEQFF
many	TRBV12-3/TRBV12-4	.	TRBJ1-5	TGTGCCAGCAGTCCTGGGACGGCCTCTAATCAGCCCCAGCATTTT	CASSPGTASNQPQHF
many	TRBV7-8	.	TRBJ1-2	TGTGCCAGCAGCTCCACCAGTCCGAGTTATGACTATGGCTACACCTTC	CASSSTSPSYDYGYTF
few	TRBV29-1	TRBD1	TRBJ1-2	TGCAGTGTACCTCCGGGACAGGGGGCGCGTGCCGGCTACACCTTC	CSVPPGQGARAGYTF
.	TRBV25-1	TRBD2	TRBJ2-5	TGTGCCAGCAGCGATAGACTAGCAGGATCACAGTACTTC	CASSDRLAGSQYF
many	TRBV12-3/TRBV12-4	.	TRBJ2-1	TGTGCCAGCAGTTTCGTGGCCTTCGGGAATGAGCAGTTCTTC	CASSFVAFGNEQFF
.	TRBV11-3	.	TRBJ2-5	TGTGCCAGCAGCTCCACATCACTAATTGGGGCGACCCAGTACTTC	CASSSTSLIGATQYF
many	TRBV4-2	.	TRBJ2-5	TGTGCCAGCAGCCTAGAGGCGGGCCAAGAGACCCAGTACTTC	CASSLEAGQETQYF
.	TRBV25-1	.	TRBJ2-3	TGTGCCAGCAGTGATGGTCTAGCAGTCGATACGCAGTATTTT	CASSDGLAVDTQYF
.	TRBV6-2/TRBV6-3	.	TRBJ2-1	TGTGCCAGCAGTTCGTTTGGCGACTACTCCTACAATGAGCAGTTCTTC	CASSSFGDYSYNEQFF
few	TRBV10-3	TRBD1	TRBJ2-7	TGTGCCATCAGCTATACAGGGGTCTACGAGCAGTACTTC	CAISYTGVYEQYF
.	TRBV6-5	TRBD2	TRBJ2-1	TGTGCCAGCAGTTACTACCCCGGGACTAGCAATGAGCAGTTCTTC	CASSYYPGTSNEQFF
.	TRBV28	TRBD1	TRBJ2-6	TGTGCCAGCAGTCGGCACCAGGGGGCCTCTGGGGCCAACGTCCTGACTTTC	CASSRHQGASGANVLTF
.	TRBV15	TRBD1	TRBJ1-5	TGTGCCACCAGTCCCTGGACAGGGAATAGCAATCAGCCCCAGCATTTT	CATSPWTGNSNQPQHF
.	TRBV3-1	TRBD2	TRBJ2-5	TGTGCCAGCAGCCGAAGGACTAGCGGGGGGGCCGGGGAGACCCAGTACTTC	CASSRRTSGGAGETQYF
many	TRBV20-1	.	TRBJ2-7	TGCAGTGCTAGACAGGCCTACGAGCAGTACTTC	CSARQAYEQYF
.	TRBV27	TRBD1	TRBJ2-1	TGTGCCAGCAGTCCCCGACAGGGCAGGGAGCAGTTCTTC	CASSPRQGREQFF
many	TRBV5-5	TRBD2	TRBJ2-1	TGTGCCAGCAAAATATCGGGACTAGCGGATGAGCAGTTCTTC	CASKISGLADEQFF
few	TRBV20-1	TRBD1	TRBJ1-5	TGCAGTGCTAGAGACCCCGGGGGGGGGACAGGGGCTAATCAGCCCCAGCATTTT	CSARDPGGGTGANQPQHF
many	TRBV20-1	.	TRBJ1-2	TGCAGTGTAGGTGGATATGGCTACACCTTC	CSVGGYGYTF
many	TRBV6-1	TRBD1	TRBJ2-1	TGTGCCAGCAGTGCCGCCGGGACAGCCTCCACTACGTCCAATGAGCAGTTCTTC	CASSAAGTASTTSNEQFF
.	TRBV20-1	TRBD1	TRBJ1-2	TGCAGTGCTAGCACCGGACCCGGTCGAGGGGGCGCGTGGGGCTACACCTTC	CSASTGPGRGGAWGYTF
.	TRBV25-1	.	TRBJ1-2	TGTGCCAGCAGTGAAACCGGGGACTCGCGGGGCTACACCTTC	CASSETGDSRGYTF
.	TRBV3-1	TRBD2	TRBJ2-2	TGTGCCTGCACCCAAGACTCCAGGCTAGCGGGAAGTCCCGGGGAGCTGTTTTTT	CACTQDSRLAGSPGELFF
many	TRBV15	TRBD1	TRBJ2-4	TGTGCCACCGCTCGGGGACAGGGGATCTCAGCCAAAAACATTCAGTACTTC	CATARGQGISAKNIQYF
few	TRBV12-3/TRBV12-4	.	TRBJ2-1	TGTGCCAAAACCATCCCAGGTCATTCTTCATCCTCACCCAGGAATGAGCAGTTCTTC	CAKTIPGHSSSSPRNEQFF
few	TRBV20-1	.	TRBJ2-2	TGCAGTGCCCCGAGGCCCGGGACCGGGGAGCTGTTTTTT	CSAPRPGTGELFF
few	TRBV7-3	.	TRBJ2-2	TGTGCCAGCACTTACAACATAAACACCGGGGAGCTGTTTTTT	CASTYNINTGELFF
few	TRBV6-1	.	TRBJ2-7	TGTGCCAGCAGGACCGAGACGGGCCACGAGCAGTACTTC	CASRTETGHEQYF
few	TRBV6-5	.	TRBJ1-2	TGTGCCAGCAGGGGTGGCTATGGCTACACCTTC	CASRGGYGYTF
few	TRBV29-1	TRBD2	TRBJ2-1	TGCAGCGCGTGGGGGGAGGGAGAGCAGTTCTTC	CSAWGEGEQFF